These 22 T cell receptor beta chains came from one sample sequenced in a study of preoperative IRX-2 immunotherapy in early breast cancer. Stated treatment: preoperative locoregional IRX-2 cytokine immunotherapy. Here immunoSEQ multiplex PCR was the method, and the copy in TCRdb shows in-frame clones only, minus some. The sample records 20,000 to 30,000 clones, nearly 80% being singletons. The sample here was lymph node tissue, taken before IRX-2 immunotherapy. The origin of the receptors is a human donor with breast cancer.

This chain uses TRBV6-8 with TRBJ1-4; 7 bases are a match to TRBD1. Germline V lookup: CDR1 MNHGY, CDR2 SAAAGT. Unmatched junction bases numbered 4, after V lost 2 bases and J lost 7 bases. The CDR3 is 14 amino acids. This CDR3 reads CASSYRDSSEKLFF. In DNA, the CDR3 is TGTGCCAGCAGTTACCGGGACAGTTCTGAAAAACTGTTTTTT.

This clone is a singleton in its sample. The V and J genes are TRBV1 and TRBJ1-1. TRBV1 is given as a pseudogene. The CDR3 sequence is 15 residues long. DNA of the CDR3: TGCGCCAGCAGCCACGAACCCTATAGATTTACTGAAGCTTTCTTT. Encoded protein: CASSHEPYRFTEAFF.

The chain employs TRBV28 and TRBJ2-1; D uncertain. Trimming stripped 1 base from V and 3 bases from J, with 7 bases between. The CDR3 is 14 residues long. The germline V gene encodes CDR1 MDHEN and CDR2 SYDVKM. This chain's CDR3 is CASSLFTDYNEQFF. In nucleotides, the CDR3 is TGTGCCAGCAGTTTATTCACAGACTACAATGAGCAGTTCTTC.

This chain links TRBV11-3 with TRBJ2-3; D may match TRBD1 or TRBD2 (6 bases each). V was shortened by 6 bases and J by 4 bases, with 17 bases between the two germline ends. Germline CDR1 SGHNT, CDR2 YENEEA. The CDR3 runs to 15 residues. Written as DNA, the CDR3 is TGTGCCAGCAGTACCCGCAGGGGACTCTCAGATACGCAGTATTTT. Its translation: CASSTRRGLSDTQYF.

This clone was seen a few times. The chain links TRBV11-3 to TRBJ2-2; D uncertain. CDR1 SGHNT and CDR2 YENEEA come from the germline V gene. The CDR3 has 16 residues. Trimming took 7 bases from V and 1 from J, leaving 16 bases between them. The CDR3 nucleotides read TGTGCCAGCACCATCCTCTTCCGTCGGAACACCGGGGAGCTGTTTTTT. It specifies CASTILFRRNTGELFF.

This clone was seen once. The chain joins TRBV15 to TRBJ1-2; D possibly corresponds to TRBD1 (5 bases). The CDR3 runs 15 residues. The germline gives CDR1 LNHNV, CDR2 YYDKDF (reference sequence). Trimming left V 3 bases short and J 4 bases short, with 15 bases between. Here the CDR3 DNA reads TGTGCCACCAGCAGTGCTGGGGGTCTTGGCTATGGCTACACCTTC. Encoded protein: CATSSAGGLGYGYTF.

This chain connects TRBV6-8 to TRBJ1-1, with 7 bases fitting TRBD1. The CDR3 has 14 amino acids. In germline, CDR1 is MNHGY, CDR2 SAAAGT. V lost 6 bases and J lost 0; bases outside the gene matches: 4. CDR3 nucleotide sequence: TGTGCCAGCAGACTCAGGGGGTTGAACACTGAAGCTTTCTTT. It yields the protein CASRLRGLNTEAFF.

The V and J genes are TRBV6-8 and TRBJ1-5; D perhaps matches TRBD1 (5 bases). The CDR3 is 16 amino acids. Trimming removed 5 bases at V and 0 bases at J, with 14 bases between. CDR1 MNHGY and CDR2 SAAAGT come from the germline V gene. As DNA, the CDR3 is TGTGCCAGCAGTCGTCTGGGGACGAATAGCAATCAGCCCCAGCATTTT. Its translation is CASSRLGTNSNQPQHF.

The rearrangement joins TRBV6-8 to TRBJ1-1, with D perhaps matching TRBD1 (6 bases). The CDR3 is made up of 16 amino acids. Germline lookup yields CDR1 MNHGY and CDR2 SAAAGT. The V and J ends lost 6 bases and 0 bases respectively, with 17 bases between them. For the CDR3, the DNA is TGTGCCAGCAGCCCTTTTGCGGGGGCGTTGAACACTGAAGCTTTCTTT. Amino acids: CASSPFAGALNTEAFF.

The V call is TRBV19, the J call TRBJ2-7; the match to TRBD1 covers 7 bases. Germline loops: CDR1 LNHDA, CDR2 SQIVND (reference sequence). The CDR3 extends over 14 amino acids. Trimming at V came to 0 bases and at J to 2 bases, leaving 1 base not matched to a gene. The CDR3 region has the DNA TGTGCCAGTAGTATAGACGACAGGGCCTACGAGCAGTACTTC. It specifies CASSIDDRAYEQYF.

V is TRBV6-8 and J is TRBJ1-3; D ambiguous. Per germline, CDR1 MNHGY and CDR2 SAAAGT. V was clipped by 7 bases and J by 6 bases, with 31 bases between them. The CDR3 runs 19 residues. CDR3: CASKSGRPSVTHLPNTIYF. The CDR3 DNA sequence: TGTGCCAGCAAGTCCGGACGCCCGTCTGTTACCCATTTACCAAACACCATATATTTT.

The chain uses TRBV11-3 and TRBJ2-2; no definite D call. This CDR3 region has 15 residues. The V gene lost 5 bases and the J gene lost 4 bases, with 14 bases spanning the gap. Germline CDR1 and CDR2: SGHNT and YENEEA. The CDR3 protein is CASSLYGLGTGELFF. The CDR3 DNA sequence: TGTGCCAGCAGCCTATATGGTCTGGGCACCGGGGAGCTGTTTTTT.

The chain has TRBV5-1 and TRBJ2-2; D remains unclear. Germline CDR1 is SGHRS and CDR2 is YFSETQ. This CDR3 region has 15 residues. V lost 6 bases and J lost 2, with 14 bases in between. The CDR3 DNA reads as TGCGCCAGCATGCAGCACGTCGATAACACCGGGGAGCTGTTTTTT. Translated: CASMQHVDNTGELFF.

CDR3 nucleotides: TGTGCCAGCAGATCCCGGGACAGGGGGACGGGCACTGAAGCTTTCTTT. This encodes CASRSRDRGTGTEAFF. The chain carries TRBV6-8 and TRBJ1-1, with 11 positions matching TRBD1. Germline V lookup: CDR1 MNHGY, CDR2 SAAAGT. V lost 6 bases, J lost 4 bases, and 10 bases stayed unmatched. The CDR3 loop spans 16 amino acids.

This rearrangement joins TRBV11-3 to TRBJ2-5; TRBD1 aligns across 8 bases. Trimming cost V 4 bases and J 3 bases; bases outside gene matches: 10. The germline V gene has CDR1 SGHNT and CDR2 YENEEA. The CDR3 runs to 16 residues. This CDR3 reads CASSWRTGLIKETQYF. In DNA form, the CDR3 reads TGTGCCAGCAGCTGGAGGACAGGGCTGATCAAAGAGACCCAGTACTTC. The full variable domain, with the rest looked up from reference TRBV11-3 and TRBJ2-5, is EAGVVQSPRYKIIEKKQPVAFWCNPISGHNTLYWYLQNLGQGPELLIRYENEEAVDDSQLPKDRFSAERLKGVDSTLKIQPAELGDSAVYLCASSWRTGLIKETQYFGPGTRLLVL.

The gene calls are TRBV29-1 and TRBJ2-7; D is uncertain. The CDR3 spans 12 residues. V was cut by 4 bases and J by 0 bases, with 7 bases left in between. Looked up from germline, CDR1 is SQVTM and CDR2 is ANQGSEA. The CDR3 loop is CSVGQSSYEQYF. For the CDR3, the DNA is TGCAGCGTTGGCCAGAGCTCCTACGAGCAGTACTTC.

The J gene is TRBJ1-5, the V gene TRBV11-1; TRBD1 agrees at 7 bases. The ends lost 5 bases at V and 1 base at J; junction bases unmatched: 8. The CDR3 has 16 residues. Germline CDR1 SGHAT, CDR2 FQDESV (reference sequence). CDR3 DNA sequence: TGTGCCAGCAGCCTGAGACAGGGAGGGAGCAATCAGCCCCAGCATTTT. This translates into CASSLRQGGSNQPQHF. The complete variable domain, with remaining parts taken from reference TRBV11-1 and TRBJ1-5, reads EAEVAQSPRYKITEKSQAVAFWCDPISGHATLYWYRQILGQGPELLVQFQDESVVDDSQLPKDRFSAERLKGVDSTLKIQPAELGDSAMYLCASSLRQGGSNQPQHFGDGTRLSIL.

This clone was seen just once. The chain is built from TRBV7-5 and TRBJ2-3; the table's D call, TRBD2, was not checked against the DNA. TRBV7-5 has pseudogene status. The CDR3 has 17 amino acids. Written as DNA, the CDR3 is TGTGCCAGCAGCTTAGTGCGTCTAGCGGGGGGTACAGATACGCAGTATTTT. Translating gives CASSLVRLAGGTDTQYF.

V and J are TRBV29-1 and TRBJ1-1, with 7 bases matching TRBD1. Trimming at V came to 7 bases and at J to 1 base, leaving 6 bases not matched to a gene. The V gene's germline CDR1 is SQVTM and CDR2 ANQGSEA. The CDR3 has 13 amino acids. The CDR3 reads CSGDRDTNTEAFF. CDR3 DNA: TGCAGCGGCGACAGGGATACGAACACTGAAGCTTTCTTT.

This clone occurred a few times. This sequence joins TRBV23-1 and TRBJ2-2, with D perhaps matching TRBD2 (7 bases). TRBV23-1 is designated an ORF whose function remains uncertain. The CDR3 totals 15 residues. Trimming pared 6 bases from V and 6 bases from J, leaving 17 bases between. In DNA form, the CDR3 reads TGCGCCAGCAGCCAAGATCGGGGGGCTCCCGGGGAGCTGTTTTTT. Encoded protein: CASSQDRGAPGELFF.

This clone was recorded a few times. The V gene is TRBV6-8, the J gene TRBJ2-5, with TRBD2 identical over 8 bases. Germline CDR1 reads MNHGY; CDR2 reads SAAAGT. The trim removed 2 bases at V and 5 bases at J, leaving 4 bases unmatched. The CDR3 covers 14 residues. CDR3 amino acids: CASSYRGGWETQYF. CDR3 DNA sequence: TGTGCCAGCAGTTACCGCGGGGGGTGGGAGACCCAGTACTTC.

CDR3 nucleotides: TGTGCCAGCAGCTTGAGAGCGGGGGCGGGAGATACGCAGTATTTT. It encodes CASSLRAGAGDTQYF. The chain has TRBV11-3 and TRBJ2-3; TRBD2 aligns across 8 bases. Germline V CDR1 and CDR2: SGHNT, YENEEA. Trimming cost V 3 bases and J 5 bases; bases outside gene matches: 7. The CDR3 runs to 15 residues.